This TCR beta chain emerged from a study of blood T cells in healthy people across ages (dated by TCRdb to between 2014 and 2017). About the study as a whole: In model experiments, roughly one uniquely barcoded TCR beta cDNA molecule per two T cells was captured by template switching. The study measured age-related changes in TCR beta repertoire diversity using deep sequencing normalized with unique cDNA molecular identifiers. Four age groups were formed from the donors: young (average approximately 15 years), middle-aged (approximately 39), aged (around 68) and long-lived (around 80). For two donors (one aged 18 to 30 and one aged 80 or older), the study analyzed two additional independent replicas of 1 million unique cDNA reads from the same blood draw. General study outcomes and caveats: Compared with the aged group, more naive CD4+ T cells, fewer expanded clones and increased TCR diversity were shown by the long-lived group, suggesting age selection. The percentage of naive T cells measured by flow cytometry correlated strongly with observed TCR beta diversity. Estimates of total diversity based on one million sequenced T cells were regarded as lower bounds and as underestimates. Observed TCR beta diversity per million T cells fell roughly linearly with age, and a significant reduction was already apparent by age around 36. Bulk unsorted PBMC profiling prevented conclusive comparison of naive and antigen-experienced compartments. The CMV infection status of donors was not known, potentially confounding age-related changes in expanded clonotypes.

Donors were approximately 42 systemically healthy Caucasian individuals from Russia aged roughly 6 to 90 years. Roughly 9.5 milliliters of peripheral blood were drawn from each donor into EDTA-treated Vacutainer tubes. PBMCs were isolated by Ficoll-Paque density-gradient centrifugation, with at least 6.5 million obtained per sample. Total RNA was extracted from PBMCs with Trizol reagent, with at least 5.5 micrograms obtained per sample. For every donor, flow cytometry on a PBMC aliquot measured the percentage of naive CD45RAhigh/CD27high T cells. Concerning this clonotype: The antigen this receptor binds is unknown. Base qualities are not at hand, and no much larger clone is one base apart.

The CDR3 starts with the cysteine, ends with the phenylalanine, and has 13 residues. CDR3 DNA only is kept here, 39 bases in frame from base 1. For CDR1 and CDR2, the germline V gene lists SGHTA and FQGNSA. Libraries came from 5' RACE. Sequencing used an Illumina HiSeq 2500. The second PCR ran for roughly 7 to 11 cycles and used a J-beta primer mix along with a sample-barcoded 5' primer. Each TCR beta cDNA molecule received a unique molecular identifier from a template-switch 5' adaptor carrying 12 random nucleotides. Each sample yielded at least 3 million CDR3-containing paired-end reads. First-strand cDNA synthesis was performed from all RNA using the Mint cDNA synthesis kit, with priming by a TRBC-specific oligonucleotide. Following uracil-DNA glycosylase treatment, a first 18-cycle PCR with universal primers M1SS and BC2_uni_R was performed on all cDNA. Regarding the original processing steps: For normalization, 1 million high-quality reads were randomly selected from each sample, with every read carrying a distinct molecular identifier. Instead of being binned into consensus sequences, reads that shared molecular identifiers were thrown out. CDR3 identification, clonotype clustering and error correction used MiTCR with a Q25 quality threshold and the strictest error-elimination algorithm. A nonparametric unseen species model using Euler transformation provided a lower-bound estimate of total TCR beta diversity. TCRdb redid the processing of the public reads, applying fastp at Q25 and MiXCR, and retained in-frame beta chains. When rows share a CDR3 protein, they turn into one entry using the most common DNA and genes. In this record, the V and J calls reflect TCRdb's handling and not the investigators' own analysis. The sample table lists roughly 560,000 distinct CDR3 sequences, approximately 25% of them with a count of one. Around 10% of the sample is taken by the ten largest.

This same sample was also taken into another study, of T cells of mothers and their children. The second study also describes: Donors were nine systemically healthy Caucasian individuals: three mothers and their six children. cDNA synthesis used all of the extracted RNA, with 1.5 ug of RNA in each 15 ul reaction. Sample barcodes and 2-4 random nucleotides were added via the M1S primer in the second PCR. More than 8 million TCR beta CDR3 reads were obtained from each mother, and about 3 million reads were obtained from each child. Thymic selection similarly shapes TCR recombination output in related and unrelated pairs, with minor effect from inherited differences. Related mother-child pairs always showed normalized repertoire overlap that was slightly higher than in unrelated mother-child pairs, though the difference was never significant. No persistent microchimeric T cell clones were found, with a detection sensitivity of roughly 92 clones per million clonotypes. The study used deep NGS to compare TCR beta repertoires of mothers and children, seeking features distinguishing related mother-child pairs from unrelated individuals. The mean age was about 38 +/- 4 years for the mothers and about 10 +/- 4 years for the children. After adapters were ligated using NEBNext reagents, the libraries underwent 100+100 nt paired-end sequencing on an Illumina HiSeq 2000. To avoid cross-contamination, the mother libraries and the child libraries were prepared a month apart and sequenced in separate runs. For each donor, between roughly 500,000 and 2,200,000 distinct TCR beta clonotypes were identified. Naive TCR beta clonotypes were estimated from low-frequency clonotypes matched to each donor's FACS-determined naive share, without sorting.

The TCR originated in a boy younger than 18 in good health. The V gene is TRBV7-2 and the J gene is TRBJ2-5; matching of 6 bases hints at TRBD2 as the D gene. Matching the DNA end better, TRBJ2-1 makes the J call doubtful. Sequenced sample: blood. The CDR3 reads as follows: CASSTTSSSEQFF. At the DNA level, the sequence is TGTGCCAGCAGCACGACTAGTAGCAGTGAGCAGTTCTTC.